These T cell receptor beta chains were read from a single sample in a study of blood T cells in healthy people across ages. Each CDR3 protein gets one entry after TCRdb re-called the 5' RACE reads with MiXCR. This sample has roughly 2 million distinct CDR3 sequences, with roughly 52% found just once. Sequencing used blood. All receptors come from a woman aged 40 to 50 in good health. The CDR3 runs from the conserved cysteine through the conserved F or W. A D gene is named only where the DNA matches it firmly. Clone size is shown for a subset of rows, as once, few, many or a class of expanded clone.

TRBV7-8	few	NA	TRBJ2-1	CASSSPTFLSSYNEQFF	TGTGCCAGCAGCTCCCCGACTTTTTTAAGCTCCTACAATGAGCAGTTCTTC
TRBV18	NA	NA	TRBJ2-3	CASSPDSGDTQYF	TGTGCCAGCTCGCCCGACAGCGGAGATACGCAGTATTTT
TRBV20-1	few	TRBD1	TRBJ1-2	CSAGGQVTYGYTF	TGCAGTGCTGGCGGACAGGTCACGTATGGCTACACCTTC
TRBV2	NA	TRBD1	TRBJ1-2	CASRIIQGQGNYGYTF	TGTGCCAGCAGGATAATACAAGGACAGGGAAACTATGGCTACACCTTC
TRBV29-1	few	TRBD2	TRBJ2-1	CSVEQLAGGNNEQFF	TGCAGCGTTGAACAACTAGCGGGGGGGAACAATGAGCAGTTCTTC
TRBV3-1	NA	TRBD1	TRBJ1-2	CASSPTGGSYGYTF	TGTGCCAGCAGTCCGACAGGGGGGAGCTATGGCTACACCTTC
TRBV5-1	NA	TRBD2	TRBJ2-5	CASSLDGTSSETQYF	TGCGCCAGCAGCTTGGACGGGACTAGTTCAGAGACCCAGTACTTC
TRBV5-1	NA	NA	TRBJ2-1	CASSYPGRGEQFF	TGCGCCAGCAGCTACCCAGGGCGGGGTGAGCAGTTCTTC
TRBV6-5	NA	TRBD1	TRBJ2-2	CASSPHRGRELFF	TGTGCTAGCAGTCCCCACAGGGGTCGGGAGCTGTTTTTT
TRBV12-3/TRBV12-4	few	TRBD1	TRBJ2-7	CASSSRTGGPYEQYF	TGTGCCAGCAGTTCCCGGACAGGGGGACCCTACGAGCAGTACTTC
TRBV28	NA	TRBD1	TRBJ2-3	CASSISGTGGVNTQYF	TGTGCCAGCAGTATTTCCGGGACAGGGGGCGTGAATACGCAGTATTTT
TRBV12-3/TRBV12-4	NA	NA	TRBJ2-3	CFALADTDTQYF	TGTTTCGCATTAGCCGACACAGATACGCAGTATTTT
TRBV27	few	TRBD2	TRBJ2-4	CASSLSGGDYKNIQYF	TGTGCCAGCAGTTTATCCGGGGGGGACTACAAAAACATTCAGTACTTC
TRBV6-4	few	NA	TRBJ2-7	CAGYEISPYEQYF	TGTGCCGGCTATGAGATTAGCCCCTACGAGCAGTACTTC
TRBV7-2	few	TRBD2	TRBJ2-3	CASSLSSGGAGDTQYF	TGTGCCAGCAGCTTAAGCAGCGGGGGGGCAGGGGATACGCAGTATTTT
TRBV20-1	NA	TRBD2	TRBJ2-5	CSASGLADEQETQYF	TGCAGTGCTAGCGGACTAGCGGATGAACAAGAGACCCAGTACTTC
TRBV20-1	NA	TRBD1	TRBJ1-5	CSARVRTGIENQPQHF	TGCAGTGCTAGAGTTCGGACAGGGATTGAGAATCAGCCCCAGCATTTT
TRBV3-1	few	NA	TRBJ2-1	CASSSDRYNEQFF	TGTGCCAGCAGCTCAGACAGGTACAATGAGCAGTTCTTC
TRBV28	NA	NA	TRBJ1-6	CASRSPGPLHF	TGTGCCAGCAGGTCGCCGGGACCCCTCCACTTT
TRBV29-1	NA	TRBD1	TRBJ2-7	CSVGDRAEQYF	TGCAGCGTGGGGGACAGGGCCGAGCAGTACTTC
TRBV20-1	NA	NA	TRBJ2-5	CSARLGGLLETQYF	TGCAGTGCTAGACTGGGGGGCCTCCTAGAGACCCAGTACTTC
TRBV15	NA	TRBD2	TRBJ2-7	CATSRGTSGGWYEQYF	TGTGCCACCAGCAGAGGGACTAGCGGGGGGTGGTACGAGCAGTACTTC
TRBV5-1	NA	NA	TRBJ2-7	CASSGGAGRYEQYF	TGCGCCAGCAGCGGCGGGGCAGGACGCTACGAGCAGTACTTC
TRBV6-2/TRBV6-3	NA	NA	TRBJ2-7	CASSSSTAWNYEQYF	TGTGCCAGCAGTTCATCGACAGCCTGGAACTACGAGCAGTACTTC
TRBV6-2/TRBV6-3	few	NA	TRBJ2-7	CASRRGEGASYEQYF	TGTGCCAGCAGGCGGGGAGAAGGGGCCTCCTACGAGCAGTACTTC
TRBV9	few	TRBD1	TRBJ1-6	CASSPWTGGSSALHF	TGTGCCAGCAGCCCCTGGACAGGGGGGAGTTCGGCCCTCCACTTT
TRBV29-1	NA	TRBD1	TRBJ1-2	CSVAGQDYGYTF	TGCAGCGTAGCGGGACAGGACTATGGCTACACCTTC
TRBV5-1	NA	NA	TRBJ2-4	CASSSSGPSNIQYF	TGCGCCAGCAGCTCCTCCGGGCCCTCCAACATTCAGTACTTC
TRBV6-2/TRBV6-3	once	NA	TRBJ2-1	CASSYGQFYNEQFF	TGTGCCAGCAGTTATGGGCAGTTCTACAATGAGCAGTTCTTC
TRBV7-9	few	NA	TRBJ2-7	CASSRTSGRTSYEQYF	TGTGCCAGCAGTCGTACATCGGGACGGACCTCCTACGAGCAGTACTTC
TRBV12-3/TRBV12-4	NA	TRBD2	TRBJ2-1	CASSLIGLAGAYNEQFF	TGTGCCAGCAGTTTAATAGGCCTAGCGGGGGCCTACAATGAGCAGTTCTTC
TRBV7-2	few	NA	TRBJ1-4	CASSSRQWEKLFF	TGTGCCAGCAGCTCAAGACAGTGGGAAAAACTGTTTTTT
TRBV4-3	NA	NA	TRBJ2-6	CASSRFAGTSASGANVLTF	TGCGCCAGCAGCCGCTTCGCCGGGACTTCTGCCTCTGGGGCCAACGTCCTGACTTTC
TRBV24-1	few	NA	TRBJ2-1	CATSDGGRISSYNEQFF	TGTGCCACCAGTGATGGGGGCCGAATTAGCTCCTACAATGAGCAGTTCTTC
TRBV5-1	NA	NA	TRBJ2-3	CASSLSNGDTQYF	TGCGCCAGCAGCTTAAGTAATGGAGATACGCAGTATTTT
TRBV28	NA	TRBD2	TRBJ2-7	CASRAQGVGVTSGAYEQYF	TGTGCCAGCAGGGCCCAGGGTGTGGGGGTGACTAGCGGGGCCTACGAGCAGTACTTC
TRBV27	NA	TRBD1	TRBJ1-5	CASNALTGNQPQHF	TGTGCCAGCAATGCCTTGACAGGGAATCAGCCCCAGCATTTT
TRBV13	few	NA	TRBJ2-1	CASSLQSHLPWGKFF	TGTGCCAGCAGCCTCCAAAGCCATCTACCCTGGGGGAAGTTCTTC
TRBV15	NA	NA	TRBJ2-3	CATSRDLRSDSCTDTQYF	TGTGCCACCAGCAGAGATTTAAGGTCCGACAGCTGCACAGATACGCAGTATTTT
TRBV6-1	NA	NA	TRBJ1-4	CASSEAGSEKLFF	TGTGCCAGCAGTGAAGCTGGGAGTGAAAAACTGTTTTTT
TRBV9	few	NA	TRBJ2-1	CASSSSTEVYYNEQFF	TGTGCCAGCAGCTCCTCGACGGAAGTCTACTACAATGAGCAGTTCTTC
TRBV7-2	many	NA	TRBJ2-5	CASSLVPQETQYF	TGTGCCAGCAGCTTAGTTCCCCAAGAGACCCAGTACTTC